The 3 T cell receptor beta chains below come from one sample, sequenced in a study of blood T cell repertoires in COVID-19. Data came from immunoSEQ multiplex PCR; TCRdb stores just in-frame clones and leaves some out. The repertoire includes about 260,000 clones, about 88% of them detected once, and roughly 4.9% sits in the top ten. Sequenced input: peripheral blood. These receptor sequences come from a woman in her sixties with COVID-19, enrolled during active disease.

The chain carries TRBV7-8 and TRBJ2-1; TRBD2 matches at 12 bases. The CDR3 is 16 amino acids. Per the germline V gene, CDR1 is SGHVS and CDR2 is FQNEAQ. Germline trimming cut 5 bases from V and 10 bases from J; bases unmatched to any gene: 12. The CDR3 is CASSPGTSGFPYEQFF. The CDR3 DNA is TGTGCCAGCAGCCCGGGGACTAGCGGGTTCCCTTACGAGCAGTTCTTC.

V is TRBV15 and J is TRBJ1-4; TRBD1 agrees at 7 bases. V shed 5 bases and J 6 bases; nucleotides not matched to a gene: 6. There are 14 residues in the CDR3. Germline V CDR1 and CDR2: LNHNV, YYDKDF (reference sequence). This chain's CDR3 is CATSAGQRDEKLFF. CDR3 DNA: TGTGCCACCAGCGCGGGACAGAGAGATGAAAAACTGTTTTTT.

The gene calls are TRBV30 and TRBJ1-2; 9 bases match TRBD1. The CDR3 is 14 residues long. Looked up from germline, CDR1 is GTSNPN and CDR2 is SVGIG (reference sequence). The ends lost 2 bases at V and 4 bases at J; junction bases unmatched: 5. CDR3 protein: CAWSKDRGTYGYTF. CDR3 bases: TGTGCCTGGAGTAAGGACAGGGGAACCTATGGCTACACCTTC. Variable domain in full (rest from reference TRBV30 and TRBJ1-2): SQTIHQWPATLVQPVGSPLSLECTVEGTSNPNLYWYRQAAGRGLQLLFYSVGIGQISSEVPQNLSASRPQDRQFILSSKKLLLSDSGFYLCAWSKDRGTYGYTFGSGTRLTVV.